These 11 T cell receptor beta chains were sequenced from one sample in a study of spatial heterogeneity in lung cancer. Time point indicated: sample taken at primary tumor resection. TCRdb re-derived calls from the 5' RACE reads in MiXCR, one entry per CDR3 protein. The table records just over 75,000 distinct CDR3 sequences, 8% of them present only once. Here the sequenced sample was PBMCs, taken at surgery. The origin of the receptors is a male donor with early-stage non-small cell lung cancer.

This clonotype was observed at least ten times. The rearrangement uses TRBV7-9 and TRBJ2-2; possibly TRBD1 for D (6 bases). Germline CDR1 SEHNR, CDR2 FQNEAQ (reference sequence). V lost 2 bases, J lost 4 bases, and 17 bases lay in between. The CDR3 has 17 amino acids. CDR3 residues: CASSLNLGAPGTGELFF. In DNA, the CDR3 is TGTGCCAGCAGCTTAAATTTGGGGGCGCCGGGCACCGGGGAGCTGTTTTTT.

The sample holds many counts of this clonotype. CDR3 sequence: CASSAGPRGDTEAFF. The CDR3, as DNA: TGCGCCAGCAGCGCGGGACCCCGAGGGGACACTGAAGCTTTCTTT. The chain carries TRBV10-1 and TRBJ1-1, with D perhaps matching TRBD1 (5 bases). Trimming left V 6 bases short and J 3 bases short, with 17 bases between. CDR1 and CDR2 from the germline V gene are WNHNN and SYGVQD (reference sequence). The CDR3 length is 15 residues.

The sample holds a few counts of this clonotype. The rearrangement joins TRBV12-3 or TRBV12-4 to TRBJ2-1; D is perhaps TRBD2 (5 bases). This CDR3 has 21 residues. Between the trimmed V and J ends, which lost 1 base and 2 bases, there was a span of 27 bases. The CDR3 bases are TGTGCCAGCAGTTTAGAGGAGGTGGTGATGTGGGCAAATCCCGCCTACAATGAGCAGTTCTTC. It codes for CASSLEEVVMWANPAYNEQFF.

Within the sample, this clonotype is medium-sized. The chain recombines TRBV7-2 with TRBJ2-2; D might be TRBD1 (6 bases). V was trimmed by 3 bases and J by 3 bases, leaving 8 bases between them. There are 14 residues in the CDR3. The germline CDR1 and CDR2 sequences are SGHTA and FQGNSA. The chain's CDR3 is CASSFGQYTGELFF. The CDR3 region has the DNA TGTGCCAGCAGCTTTGGACAGTACACCGGGGAGCTGTTTTTT. The full variable domain, in which reference TRBV7-2 and TRBJ2-2 provide the parts outside the CDR3, is GAGVSQSPSNKVTEKGKDVELRCDPISGHTALYWYRQSLGQGLEFLIYFQGNSAPDKSGLPSDRFSAERTGGSVSTLTIQRTQQEDSAVYLCASSFGQYTGELFFGEGSRLTVL.

In this sample, this clonotype turned up a few times. The rearrangement links TRBV7-3 to TRBJ1-1; D is perhaps TRBD1 (5 bases). Germline CDR1 and CDR2: SGHTA and FQGTGA. This CDR3 is built from 14 residues. V gave up 2 bases and J gave up 0 bases, with 7 bases separating them. CDR3 sequence (DNA): TGTGCCAGCAGCTTATTGGGGGTGAACACTGAAGCTTTCTTT. This codes for CASSLLGVNTEAFF.

This clonotype was seen at least ten times. This chain connects TRBV19 to TRBJ1-6; TRBD1 aligns across 7 bases. The V segment lost 6 bases and the J segment 5 bases; nucleotides outside the gene matches: 10. The CDR3 spans 16 residues. The germline V gene encodes CDR1 LNHDA and CDR2 SQIVND (reference sequence). Written as DNA, the CDR3 is TGTGCCAGTAGGACCTCGGGACAGTCTAATAATTCACCCCTCCACTTT. It translates to CASRTSGQSNNSPLHF. The variable domain in full, with the rest retrieved from reference TRBV19 and TRBJ1-6, is DGGITQSPKYLFRKEGQNVTLSCEQNLNHDAMYWYRQDPGQGLRLIYYSQIVNDFQKGDIAEGYSVSREKKESFPLTVTSAQKNPTAFYLCASRTSGQSNNSPLHFGNGTRLTVT.

The V gene is TRBV4-1, the J gene TRBJ1-1; weak D call: TRBD1 (5 bases). V lost 3 bases and J lost 0, with 11 bases in between. Germline V gene sequence: CDR1 MGHRA, CDR2 YSYEKL. CDR3 length: 15 amino acids. CDR3 protein: CASSHGTSMNTEAFF. DNA for the CDR3: TGCGCCAGCAGCCATGGGACCAGTATGAACACTGAAGCTTTCTTT.

The chain carries TRBV7-8 and TRBJ2-1; D possibly uses TRBD1 or TRBD2 (5 bases each). Trimming left V 4 bases short and J 5 bases short, with 21 bases between. The CDR3 is 17 residues long. CDR1 and CDR2 from the germline V gene are SGHVS and FQNEAQ. In DNA form, the CDR3 reads TGTGCCAGCAGCTATCTACTAGGGGACGAAGGGAACAATGAGCAGTTCTTC. It encodes CASSYLLGDEGNNEQFF.

This chain links TRBV15 with TRBJ2-5, with 8 bases aligning to TRBD2. Trimming took 5 bases from V and 4 from J; bases not matched to a gene: 3. The CDR3 consists of 13 residues. The germline V gene encodes CDR1 LNHNV and CDR2 YYDKDF (reference sequence). CDR3 sequence reads: CATSRGGGETQYF. CDR3 coding DNA: TGTGCCACCAGCCGGGGGGGAGGAGAGACCCAGTACTTC.

This clonotype has only a few counts. This rearrangement joins TRBV5-6 to TRBJ2-1; TRBD1 matches 8 bases. Germline lookup yields CDR1 SGHDT and CDR2 YYEEEE. The J segment lost 0 bases and the V segment lost 4 bases, leaving 12 bases of the junction unmatched. The CDR3 length is 18 residues. The CDR3 DNA sequence: TGTGCCAGCAGCATAACCGCTCAGGGGGCGGTCTCCTACAATGAGCAGTTCTTC. It codes for CASSITAQGAVSYNEQFF.

The table lists this clonotype with a few counts. J is TRBJ2-7 and V is TRBV6-2 or TRBV6-3; a possible D gene is TRBD1 (5 bases). Germline V gene sequence: CDR1 MNHEY, CDR2 SVGEGT. CDR3 length: 17 residues. V dropped 0 bases and J dropped 1 base, with 16 bases sitting between them. This CDR3 reads CASSYSPDSAPSYEQYF. In DNA, the CDR3 is TGTGCCAGCAGTTACTCCCCTGACAGTGCCCCATCCTACGAGCAGTACTTC.